This T cell receptor (beta chain) is drawn from a study of tumor-infiltrating lymphocytes in oesophageal squamous cell carcinoma. TCRdb processed the PCR reads anew with MiXCR; each CDR3 protein has one entry. Of 15,000 to 20,000 distinct CDR3 sequences in the sample, 40% to 55% were seen once. Many counts were recorded for this clonotype. V shed 4 bases and J 2 bases; nucleotides not matched to a gene: 16. The CDR3 totals 20 residues. Germline CDR1 reads SGHRS; CDR2 reads YFSETQ. The chain links TRBV5-1 to TRBJ2-1; 12 positions match TRBD2. The sample was esophageal tumor tissue. This receptor was identified in a male donor with esophageal squamous cell carcinoma. The DNA of the CDR3 is TGCGCCAGCAGCACCCGACTAGCGGGAGAAGATTTTCTTGCCTACAATGAGCAGTTCTTC. It codes for CASSTRLAGEDFLAYNEQFF.